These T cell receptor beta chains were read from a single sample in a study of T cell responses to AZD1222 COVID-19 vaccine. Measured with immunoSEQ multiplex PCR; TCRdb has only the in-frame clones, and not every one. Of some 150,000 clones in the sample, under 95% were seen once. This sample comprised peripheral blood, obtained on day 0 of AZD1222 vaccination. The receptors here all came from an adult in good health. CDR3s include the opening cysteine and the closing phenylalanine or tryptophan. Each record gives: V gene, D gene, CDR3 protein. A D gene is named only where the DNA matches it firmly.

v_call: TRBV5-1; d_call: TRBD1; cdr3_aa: CASRVDREYEQYF
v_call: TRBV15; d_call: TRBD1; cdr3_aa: CATSRTGGVGANWDYTF
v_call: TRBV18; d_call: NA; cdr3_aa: CASSLADSGYTF
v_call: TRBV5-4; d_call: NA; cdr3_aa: CASTLGGRADSGANVLTF
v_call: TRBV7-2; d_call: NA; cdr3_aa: CASSLVPNEQFF
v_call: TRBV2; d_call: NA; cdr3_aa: CASSEVGTTYNEQFF
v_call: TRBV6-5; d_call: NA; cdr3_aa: CASSKIQGSNQPQHF
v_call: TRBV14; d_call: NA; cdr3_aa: CASSFGRGGNEKLFF
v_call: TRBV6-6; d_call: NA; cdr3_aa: CASSPGWYEQYF
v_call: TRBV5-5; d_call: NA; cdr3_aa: CASSPVGGRNTGELFF
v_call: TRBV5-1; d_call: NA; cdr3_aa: CASSRGETQSYYGYTF
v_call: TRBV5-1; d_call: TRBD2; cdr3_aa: CASSLPTSGRGNEQFF
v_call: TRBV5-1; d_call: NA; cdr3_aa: CASSLEVGTGELFF
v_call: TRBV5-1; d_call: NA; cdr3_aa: CASSLFPGDTEAFF
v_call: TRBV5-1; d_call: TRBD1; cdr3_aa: CASSHGTGRNTEAFF
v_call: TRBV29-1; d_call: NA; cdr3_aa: CSVGDFSYGYTF
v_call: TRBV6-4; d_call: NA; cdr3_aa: CASSDSDYNEQFF
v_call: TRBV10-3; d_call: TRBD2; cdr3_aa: CAISAGLAGGVIETQYF
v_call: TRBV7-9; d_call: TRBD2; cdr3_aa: CASSLAKVAGHGEQFF
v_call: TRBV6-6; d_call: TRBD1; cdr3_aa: CASSPRDRAYVRNTGELFF
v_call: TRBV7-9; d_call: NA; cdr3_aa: CASSTSGGTEAFF
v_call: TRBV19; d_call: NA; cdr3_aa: CASSRTSNYGYTF
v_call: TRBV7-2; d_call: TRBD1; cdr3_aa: CASSFRGQGKEYEQYF
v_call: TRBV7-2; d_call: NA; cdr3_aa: CASSLVGTSSFTYNSPLHF
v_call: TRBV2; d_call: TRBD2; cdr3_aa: CASSATSGRLIYNEQFF
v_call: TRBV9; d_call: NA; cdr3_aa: CASTLLERTDTQYF
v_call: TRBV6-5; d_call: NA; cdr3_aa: CASSYSFATANYGYTF
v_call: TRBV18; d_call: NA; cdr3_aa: CASSPSLASYEQYF
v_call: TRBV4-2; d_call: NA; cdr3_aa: CASSQGSSRILQPNYGYTF
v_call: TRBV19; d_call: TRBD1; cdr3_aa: CASSIEGQLSGGQPQHF
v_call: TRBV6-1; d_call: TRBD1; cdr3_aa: CASSEEGGTGGLAQHF
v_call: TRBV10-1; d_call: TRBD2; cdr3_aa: CASRAGEGGEQFF
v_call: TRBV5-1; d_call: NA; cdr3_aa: CASSLDTDGEAFF
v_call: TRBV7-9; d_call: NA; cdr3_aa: CASSPDSREQYF
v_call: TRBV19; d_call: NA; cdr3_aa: CASKPTIGPNQPQHF
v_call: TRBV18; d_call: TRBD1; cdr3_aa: CASSQTGSSTEAFF
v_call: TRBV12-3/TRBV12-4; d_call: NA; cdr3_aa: CASSLAGPYEQYF
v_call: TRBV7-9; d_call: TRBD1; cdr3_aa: CASSLQGGGPYEQYF
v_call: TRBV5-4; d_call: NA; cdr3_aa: CASSIWRANTEAFF
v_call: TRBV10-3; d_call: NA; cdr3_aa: CAIRGDRMNTEAFF